Listed here are 12 T cell receptor beta chains from one sample, sequenced in a study of CD8 T cells in cerebrospinal fluid in Alzheimer's disease. With the 10x single-cell sequencing reads reprocessed, TCRdb shows one record per CDR3 protein and no DNA. The sample features roughly 1,500 distinct CDR3 sequences, with 5% to 7% in its top ten. Sample: cerebrospinal fluid. Receptor source: a human donor with Alzheimer's disease.

This clonotype shows up as large by frequency. This chain connects TRBV20-1 to TRBJ1-5; TCRdb's D call, TRBD1, is unchecked because there is no DNA. The CDR3 is 14 amino acids. The germline CDR1 and CDR2 sequences are DFQATT and SNEGSKA (reference sequence). The CDR3 loop is CSAGTGRNNQPQHF.

Considering frequency, this clonotype is medium-sized. The chain links TRBV18 to TRBJ1-3. CDR1 KGHSH and CDR2 LQKENI come from the germline V gene. The CDR3 has 15 amino acids. CDR3: CASSPPAGQGNTIYF.

By frequency, this clonotype is large. The chain is built from TRBV3-1 and TRBJ1-1. Germline CDR1 LGHDT, CDR2 YNNKEL (reference sequence). The CDR3 sequence is 11 residues long. The CDR3 sequence: CASSRSTEAFF. The full variable domain, with the rest looked up from reference TRBV3-1 and TRBJ1-1, is DTAVSQTPKYLVTQMGNDKSIKCEQNLGHDTMYWYKQDSKKFLKIMFSYNNKELIINETVPNRFSPKSPDKAHLNLHINSLELGDSAVYFCASSRSTEAFFGQGTRLTVV.

This clonotype is deemed medium-sized (0.01 to 0.1%) by its frequency. J is TRBJ1-2 and V is TRBV19; checking the TCRdb D call of TRBD1 is not possible without DNA. The V gene's germline CDR1 is LNHDA and CDR2 SQIVND (reference sequence). The CDR3 is 13 amino acids. CDR3: CASGSGVNYGYTF.

Its frequency marks this clonotype as medium-sized (0.01 to 0.1%). The chain is built from TRBV27 and TRBJ2-6. Germline assignment: CDR1 MNHEY and CDR2 SMNVEV (reference sequence). This CDR3 contains 15 residues. CDR3: CASRLSSSGANVLTF.

By frequency, this clonotype is medium-sized. The chain has TRBV12-3 or TRBV12-4 and TRBJ2-2; TCRdb picks TRBD1, but there is no DNA to check that call. The CDR3 length is 15 residues. The CDR3 sequence: CASSRTPGATGELFF.

This clonotype is labeled medium-sized based on frequency. The CDR3 here is CASSQGGRDEQYF. The V and J genes are TRBV3-1 and TRBJ2-7; TCRdb designates TRBD1, a call that cannot be tested without DNA. The CDR3 runs 13 residues. Germline V gene data show CDR1 as LGHDT and CDR2 as YNNKEL (reference sequence).

This clonotype shows up as large (0.1 to 1%) by frequency. The chain combines TRBV28 with TRBJ2-1; TCRdb picks TRBD2, but there is no DNA to check that call. The CDR3 length is 15 residues. CDR1 and CDR2 (germline): MDHEN, SYDVKM. The CDR3 protein is CASSPTGTRGNEQFF.

By frequency, this clonotype registers large. The chain uses TRBV24-1 and TRBJ2-2; TCRdb picks TRBD2, but there is no DNA to check that call. CDR3 length: 14 amino acids. Germline V gene data show CDR1 as KGHDR and CDR2 as SFDVKD. The CDR3 spells CATASVLNTGELFF.

This clonotype is medium-sized (0.01 to 0.1%) by frequency. The chain combines TRBV20-1 with TRBJ2-1. This CDR3 has 13 residues. Germline-derived CDR1 and CDR2 are DFQATT and SNEGSKA (reference sequence). CDR3 loop: CSANWDLGNEQFF.

This clonotype registers large by frequency. The rearrangement links TRBV7-9 to TRBJ2-4; TCRdb's D gene call, TRBD1, goes unchecked for lack of DNA. The CDR3 sequence is 15 residues long. Germline V CDR1 and CDR2: SEHNR, FQNEAQ (reference sequence). CDR3 amino acids: CASSLSQGAKNIQYF.

This clonotype is classed as medium-sized by frequency. This chain connects TRBV5-1 to TRBJ2-6; TCRdb gives TRBD1 as the D gene, but with no DNA this cannot be confirmed. Germline V gives CDR1 SGHRS, CDR2 YFSETQ. This CDR3 comprises 17 residues. The CDR3 sequence is CASSFWGGSSGANVLTF.